These T cell receptor beta chains were read from a single sample in a study of cytomegalovirus exposure and HLA in healthy donors. The repertoire was sequenced with immunoSEQ multiplex PCR; TCRdb's copy has only in-frame clones and lacks some. In the table there are about 250,000 clones, under 80% of which are singletons. The sequenced sample consisted of PBMCs. All receptors come from a female donor in good health and CMV-seronegative. Both conserved end residues are part of each CDR3. D genes are given only for firm matches. Rows give clone size only sometimes, using once, few, many, or a class for an expanded clone.

D: -; size: -; J: TRBJ1-2; V: TRBV7-8; DNA: TGTGCCAGCAGCTTAGTGCGGTTCTATGGCTACACCTTC; CDR3: CASSLVRFYGYTF
D: -; size: few; J: TRBJ2-3; V: TRBV7-9; DNA: TGTGCCAGCAGCTTAGCCCAGGGGCGCACAGATACGCAGTATTTT; CDR3: CASSLAQGRTDTQYF
D: -; size: -; J: TRBJ1-1; V: TRBV7-3; DNA: TGTGCCAGCAGCTTATCAGGGAACACTGAAGCTTTCTTT; CDR3: CASSLSGNTEAFF
D: TRBD2; size: -; J: TRBJ2-7; V: TRBV6-6; DNA: TGTGCCAGCAAGAGCGGGGGGACCTACGAGCAGTACTTC; CDR3: CASKSGGTYEQYF
D: -; size: -; J: TRBJ1-1; V: TRBV27; DNA: TGTGCCAGCAGTTTAGGTAGTCCGAACACTGAAGCTTTCTTT; CDR3: CASSLGSPNTEAFF
D: -; size: -; J: TRBJ2-1; V: TRBV6-5; DNA: TGTGCCAGCAGTTACGGCGAGGTGAATGAGCAGTTCTTC; CDR3: CASSYGEVNEQFF
D: -; size: -; J: TRBJ1-4; V: TRBV9; DNA: TGTGCCAGCAGCGTAGGCCCGGGATACTATGAAAAACTGTTTTTT; CDR3: CASSVGPGYYEKLFF
D: TRBD1; size: once; J: TRBJ2-7; V: TRBV2; DNA: TGTGCCAGCAGCCGGGACAGGTTCCACGAGCAGTACTTC; CDR3: CASSRDRFHEQYF
D: TRBD1; size: few; J: TRBJ1-2; V: TRBV13; DNA: TGTGCCAGCAGCTTAGGGGCAGGGGGCATCTATGGCTACACCTTC; CDR3: CASSLGAGGIYGYTF
D: -; size: -; J: TRBJ2-1; V: TRBV29-1; DNA: TGCAGCGTTCAAAGGGGTCAGGGGAATGAGCAGTTCTTC; CDR3: CSVQRGQGNEQFF
D: TRBD2; size: -; J: TRBJ2-2; V: TRBV19; DNA: TGTGCCAGTAGCCCTAGCGGGAGGTTGAACACCGGGGAGCTGTTTTTT; CDR3: CASSPSGRLNTGELFF
D: TRBD1; size: -; J: TRBJ1-5; V: TRBV18; DNA: TGTGCCAGCTCACCGACAGGGGGCGGTCAGCCCCAGCATTTT; CDR3: CASSPTGGGQPQHF
D: TRBD2; size: few; J: TRBJ2-3; V: TRBV7-9; DNA: TGTGCCAGCAGCTTAGGTCTAGCGGCAACAGATACGCAGTATTTT; CDR3: CASSLGLAATDTQYF
D: -; size: -; J: TRBJ1-5; V: TRBV7-9; DNA: TGTGCCGGGCGCCCGCCGAGGGCTCGCAATCAGCCCCAGCATTTT; CDR3: CAGRPPRARNQPQHF
D: TRBD1; size: -; J: TRBJ2-7; V: TRBV12-5; DNA: TGTGCTAGTGGAAGGGACAGGACGTACTACGAGCAGTACTTC; CDR3: CASGRDRTYYEQYF
D: -; size: -; J: TRBJ1-5; V: TRBV7-9; DNA: TGTGCCAGCAGCTCTAGCGGGGGGACCGGGGATCAGCCCCAGCATTTT; CDR3: CASSSSGGTGDQPQHF
D: -; size: -; J: TRBJ2-7; V: TRBV18; DNA: TGTGCCAGCTCACCACTAATTTCAGGCTCAGGCTACGAGCAGTACTTC; CDR3: CASSPLISGSGYEQYF
D: TRBD1; size: -; J: TRBJ2-5; V: TRBV4-1; DNA: TGCGCCAGCAGCCAACTGGGACAGGGGGCCCGAGAGCAGTACTTC; CDR3: CASSQLGQGAREQYF
D: -; size: -; J: TRBJ2-7; V: TRBV28; DNA: TGTGCCAGCAGTTTACCATCGGGAACGGTGAACGAGCAGTACTTC; CDR3: CASSLPSGTVNEQYF
D: TRBD2; size: few; J: TRBJ2-1; V: TRBV11-2; DNA: TGTGCCAGCAGCTTAGGACTAGCGGGAGGGGATGAGCAGTTCTTC; CDR3: CASSLGLAGGDEQFF
D: -; size: -; J: TRBJ2-7; V: TRBV5-6; DNA: TGTGCCAGCAGCTTGGGACTCGGACTATCGGACCGACCCCTATACGAGCAGTACTTC; CDR3: CASSLGLGLSDRPLYEQYF
D: TRBD2; size: -; J: TRBJ2-3; V: TRBV6-4; DNA: TGTGCCAGCAACACGGGACTAGCGGACACAGATACGCAGTATTTT; CDR3: CASNTGLADTDTQYF
D: -; size: -; J: TRBJ2-7; V: TRBV19; DNA: TGTGCCAGTAGTATCGGTAGCGGAACCTACGAGCAGTACTTC; CDR3: CASSIGSGTYEQYF
D: TRBD2; size: -; J: TRBJ2-2; V: TRBV4-2; DNA: TGTGCCAGCAGCCAAGATGGGACTAAAGCAGCCACCGGGGAGCTGTTTTTT; CDR3: CASSQDGTKAATGELFF
D: TRBD1; size: -; J: TRBJ1-5; V: TRBV27; DNA: TGTGCCAGCAGTCACGGGACAGGGGGGTCTCAGCCCCAGCATTTT; CDR3: CASSHGTGGSQPQHF
D: -; size: -; J: TRBJ2-1; V: TRBV10-1; DNA: TGCGCCAGCATCGAATGGGAGGATAACAATGAGCAGTTCTTC; CDR3: CASIEWEDNNEQFF
D: -; size: -; J: TRBJ2-7; V: TRBV11-3; DNA: TGTGCCAGCAGCTTAGGTTCGGTCTCCTACGAGCAGTACTTC; CDR3: CASSLGSVSYEQYF
D: TRBD2; size: few; J: TRBJ2-3; V: TRBV28; DNA: TGTGCCGGGGGGGTTACAGATACGCAGTATTTT; CDR3: CAGGVTDTQYF
D: -; size: -; J: TRBJ1-4; V: TRBV6-4; DNA: TGTGCCCTTGTCTTCCTGTTTTTT; CDR3: CALVFLFF
D: -; size: -; J: TRBJ1-2; V: TRBV5-6; DNA: TGTGCCAGCAGCCCCGACAGAACCTCTAACTATGGCTACACCTTC; CDR3: CASSPDRTSNYGYTF
D: -; size: -; J: TRBJ1-1; V: TRBV7-8; DNA: TGTGCCAGCAGCTTAGCACATACGAACACTGAAGCTTTCTTT; CDR3: CASSLAHTNTEAFF
D: -; size: -; J: TRBJ2-1; V: TRBV13; DNA: TGTGCCAGCAGCTTAGGAGGTGGGGCCACTGGTGAGCAGTTCTTC; CDR3: CASSLGGGATGEQFF
D: TRBD1; size: -; J: TRBJ2-6; V: TRBV2; DNA: TGTGCCAGCAGAGATGGACAGGGGGCTGGGGCCAACGTCCTGACTTTC; CDR3: CASRDGQGAGANVLTF
D: -; size: -; J: TRBJ2-6; V: TRBV19; DNA: TGTGCCAGCTCAAACTCCCAGGGCGGCAACGTCCTGACTTTC; CDR3: CASSNSQGGNVLTF
D: -; size: -; J: TRBJ2-7; V: TRBV10-3; DNA: TGTGCCATCAGTGAAACACTAGTTTCCAACGAGCAGTACTTC; CDR3: CAISETLVSNEQYF
D: TRBD1; size: -; J: TRBJ2-7; V: TRBV10-2; DNA: TGCGCCAGCAGGCCCCCCGGGACAGCCCACGAGCAGTACTTC; CDR3: CASRPPGTAHEQYF
D: TRBD2; size: -; J: TRBJ2-5; V: TRBV2; DNA: TGTGCCAGCAGTGGTAGGACTAGCGGACCTGGGACCCAGTACTTC; CDR3: CASSGRTSGPGTQYF
D: -; size: -; J: TRBJ2-3; V: TRBV15; DNA: TGTGCCACCACTATAGGGCGGGACCGCACAGATACGCAGTATTTT; CDR3: CATTIGRDRTDTQYF
D: TRBD2; size: -; J: TRBJ2-2; V: TRBV28; DNA: TGTGCCAGCAGTTTCTCCAGCGGGGGTTTAGGCGGGGAGCTGTTTTTT; CDR3: CASSFSSGGLGGELFF
D: TRBD1; size: -; J: TRBJ2-3; V: TRBV5-1; DNA: TGCGCCACTACCCGCGGGACAGGGGGTCCAGATACGCAGTATTTT; CDR3: CATTRGTGGPDTQYF
D: -; size: -; J: TRBJ1-2; V: TRBV2; DNA: TGTGCCAGCAGCCTCCTAGTTCTTTATGGCTACACCTTC; CDR3: CASSLLVLYGYTF
D: TRBD2; size: -; J: TRBJ2-1; V: TRBV19; DNA: TGTGCCAGTAAGGATGGGGGTTTAGCGGGGGACAATGAGCAGTTCTTC; CDR3: CASKDGGLAGDNEQFF
D: -; size: -; J: TRBJ2-5; V: TRBV18; DNA: TGTGCCAGCTCACCCCCCTTGGCGGAAGAGACCCAGTACTTC; CDR3: CASSPPLAEETQYF
D: TRBD2; size: -; J: TRBJ2-7; V: TRBV28; DNA: TGTGCCAGCAGTGGCCGAGCGGGAAACTACGAGCAGTACTTC; CDR3: CASSGRAGNYEQYF
D: TRBD1; size: few; J: TRBJ2-2; V: TRBV28; DNA: TGTGCCAGCAGTTGGACAGGACAGAAGAACACCGGGGAGCTGTTTTTT; CDR3: CASSWTGQKNTGELFF